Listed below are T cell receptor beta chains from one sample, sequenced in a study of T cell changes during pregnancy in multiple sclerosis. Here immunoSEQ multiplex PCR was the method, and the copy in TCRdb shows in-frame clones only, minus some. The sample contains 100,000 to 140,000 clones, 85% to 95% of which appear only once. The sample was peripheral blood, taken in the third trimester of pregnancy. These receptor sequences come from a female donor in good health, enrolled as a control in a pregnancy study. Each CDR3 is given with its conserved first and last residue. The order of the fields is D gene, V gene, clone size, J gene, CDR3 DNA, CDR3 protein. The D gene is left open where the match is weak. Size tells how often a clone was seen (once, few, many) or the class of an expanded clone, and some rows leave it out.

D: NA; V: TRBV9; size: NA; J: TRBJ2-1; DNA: TGTGCCAGCAGCGTAGTTGGAGGGAGCTCCTACAATGAGCAGTTCTTC; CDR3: CASSVVGGSSYNEQFF
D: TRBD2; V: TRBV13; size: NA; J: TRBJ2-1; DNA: TGTGCCAGCAGCTTAGCTCCGGGGGGTAAGTTCTTC; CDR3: CASSLAPGGKFF
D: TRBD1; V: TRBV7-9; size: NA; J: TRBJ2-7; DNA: TGTGCCAGCAGCGATATGAGCTGGGACAGTAAAAACGAGCAGTACTTC; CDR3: CASSDMSWDSKNEQYF
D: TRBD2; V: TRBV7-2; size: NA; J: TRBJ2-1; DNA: TGTGCCAGCAGCCAACTAGCGGGGGGCGACAATGAGCAGTTCTTC; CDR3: CASSQLAGGDNEQFF
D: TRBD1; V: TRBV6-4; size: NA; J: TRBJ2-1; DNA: TGTGCCAGCAGTGACTGGCCGGGACAGGGGAATGAGCAGTTCTTC; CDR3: CASSDWPGQGNEQFF
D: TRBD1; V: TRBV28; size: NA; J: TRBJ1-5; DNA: TGTGCCAGCAGTTCCGGACAGGGGGTTAGTCAGCCCCAGCATTTT; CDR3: CASSSGQGVSQPQHF
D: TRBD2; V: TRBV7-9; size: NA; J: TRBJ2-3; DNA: TGTGCCAGCAGCTTTAGCGGGGGGGCAGATACGCAGTATTTT; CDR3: CASSFSGGADTQYF
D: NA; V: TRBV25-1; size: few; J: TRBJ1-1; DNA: TGTGCCAGCAGTGACGGCGGGGTCCCTGAAGCTTTCTTT; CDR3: CASSDGGVPEAFF
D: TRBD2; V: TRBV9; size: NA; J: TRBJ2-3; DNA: TGTGCCAGCTCAAGCGGGGGAGGAGATACGCAGTATTTT; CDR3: CASSSGGGDTQYF
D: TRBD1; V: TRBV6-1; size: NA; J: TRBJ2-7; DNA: TGTGCCAGCAGTGGGAATCGACAGGGAACTACCTACGAGCAGTACTTC; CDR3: CASSGNRQGTTYEQYF
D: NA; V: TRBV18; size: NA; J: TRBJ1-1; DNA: TGTGCCAGCTCACCATCCAGCGTTTTTGACACTGAAGCTTTCTTT; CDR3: CASSPSSVFDTEAFF
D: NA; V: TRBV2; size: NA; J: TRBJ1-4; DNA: TGTGCCAGCAGTGTCGGGACAACTAATGAAAAACTGTTTTTT; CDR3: CASSVGTTNEKLFF
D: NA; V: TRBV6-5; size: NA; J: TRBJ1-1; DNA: TGTGCCAGCAGCCAGGGATCCACTGAAGCTTTCTTT; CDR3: CASSQGSTEAFF
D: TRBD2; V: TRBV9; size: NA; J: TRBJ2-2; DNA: TGTGCCAGCAGCGTCGGGGGGTCCACCGGGGAGCTGTTTTTT; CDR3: CASSVGGSTGELFF
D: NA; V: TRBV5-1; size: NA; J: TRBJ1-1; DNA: TGCGCCAGCAGCTTGGAAGAGAGGTCAGGGGTCCCTGAAGCTTTCTTT; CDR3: CASSLEERSGVPEAFF
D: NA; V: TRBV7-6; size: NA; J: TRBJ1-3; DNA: TGTGCCAGCAGCTTAGCGGTGTCCTCCAGTGCTTTAGGAAACACCATATATTTT; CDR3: CASSLAVSSSALGNTIYF
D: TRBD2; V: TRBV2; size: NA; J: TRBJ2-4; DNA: TGTGCCAGCAGTCCGGGACTAGCGGGGGCGGGGAACATTCAGTACTTC; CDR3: CASSPGLAGAGNIQYF
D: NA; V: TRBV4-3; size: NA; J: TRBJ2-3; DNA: TGCGCCAGCAGCCAAGAAAGCCTGGGCGATACGCAGTATTTT; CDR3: CASSQESLGDTQYF